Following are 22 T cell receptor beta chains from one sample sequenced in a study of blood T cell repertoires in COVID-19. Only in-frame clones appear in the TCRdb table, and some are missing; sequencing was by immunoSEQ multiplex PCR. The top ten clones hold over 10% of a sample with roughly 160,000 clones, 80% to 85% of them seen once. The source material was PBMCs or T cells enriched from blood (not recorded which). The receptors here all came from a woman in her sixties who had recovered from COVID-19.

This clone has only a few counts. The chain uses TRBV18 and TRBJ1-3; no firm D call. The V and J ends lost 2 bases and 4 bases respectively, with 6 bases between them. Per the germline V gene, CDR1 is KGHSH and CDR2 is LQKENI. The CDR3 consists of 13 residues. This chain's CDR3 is CASSPSGGNTIYF. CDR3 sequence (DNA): TGTGCCAGCTCACCAAGCGGGGGAAACACCATATATTTT. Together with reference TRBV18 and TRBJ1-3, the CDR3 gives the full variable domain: NAGVMQNPRHLVRRRGQEARLRCSPMKGHSHVYWYRQLPEEGLKFMVYLQKENIIDESGMPKERFSAEFPKEGPSILRIQQVVRGDSAAYFCASSPSGGNTIYFGEGSWLTVV.

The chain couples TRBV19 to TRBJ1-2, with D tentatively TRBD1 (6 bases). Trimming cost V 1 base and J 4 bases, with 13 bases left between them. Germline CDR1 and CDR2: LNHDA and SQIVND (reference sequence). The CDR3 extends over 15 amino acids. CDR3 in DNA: TGTGCCAGTAGTATAGGTTGGGACACCATCTATGGCTACACCTTC. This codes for CASSIGWDTIYGYTF.

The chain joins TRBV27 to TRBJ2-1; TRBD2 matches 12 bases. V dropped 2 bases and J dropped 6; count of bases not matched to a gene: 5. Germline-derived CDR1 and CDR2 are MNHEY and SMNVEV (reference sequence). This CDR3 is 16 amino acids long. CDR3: CASSLILAGGFNEQFF. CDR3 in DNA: TGTGCCAGCAGTTTAATCCTAGCGGGGGGGTTCAATGAGCAGTTCTTC.

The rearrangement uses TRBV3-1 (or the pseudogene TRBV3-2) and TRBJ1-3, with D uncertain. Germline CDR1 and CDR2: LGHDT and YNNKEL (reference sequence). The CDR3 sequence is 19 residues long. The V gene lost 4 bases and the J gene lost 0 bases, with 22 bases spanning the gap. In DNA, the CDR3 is TGTGCCAGCAGCCCCCGCCCCCCACAGTCCTTCAACTCTGGAAACACCATATATTTT. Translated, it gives CASSPRPPQSFNSGNTIYF.

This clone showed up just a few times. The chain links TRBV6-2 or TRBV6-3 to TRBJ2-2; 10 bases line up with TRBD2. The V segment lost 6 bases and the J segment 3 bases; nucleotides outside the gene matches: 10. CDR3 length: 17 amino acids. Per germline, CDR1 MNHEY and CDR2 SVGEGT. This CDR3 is CASRPLSGREDTGELFF. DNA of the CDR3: TGTGCCAGCAGGCCTCTCAGCGGGAGGGAGGACACCGGGGAGCTGTTTTTT.

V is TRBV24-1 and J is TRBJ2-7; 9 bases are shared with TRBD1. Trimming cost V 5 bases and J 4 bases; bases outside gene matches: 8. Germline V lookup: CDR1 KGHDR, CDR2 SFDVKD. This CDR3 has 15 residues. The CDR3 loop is CATSVNRGRTYEQYF. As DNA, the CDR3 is TGTGCCACCAGTGTTAACAGGGGGCGCACGTACGAGCAGTACTTC.

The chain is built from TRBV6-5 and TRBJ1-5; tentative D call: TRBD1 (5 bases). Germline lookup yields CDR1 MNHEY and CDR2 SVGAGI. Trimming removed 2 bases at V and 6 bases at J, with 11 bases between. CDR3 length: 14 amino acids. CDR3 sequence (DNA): TGTGCCAGCAGTTACGGCAGGGCTGGTCAGCCCCAGCATTTT. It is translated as CASSYGRAGQPQHF.

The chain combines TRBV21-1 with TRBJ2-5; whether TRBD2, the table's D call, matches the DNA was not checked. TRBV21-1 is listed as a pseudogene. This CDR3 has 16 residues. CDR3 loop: CASSKARVGHGETQYF. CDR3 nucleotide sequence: TGTGCCAGCAGCAAAGCGCGGGTAGGCCACGGAGAGACCCAGTACTTC.

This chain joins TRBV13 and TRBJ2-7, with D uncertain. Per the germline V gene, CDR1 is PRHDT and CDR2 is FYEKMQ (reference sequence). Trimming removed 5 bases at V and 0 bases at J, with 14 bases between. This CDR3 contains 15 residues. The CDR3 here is CASSPRAISSYEQYF. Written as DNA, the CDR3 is TGTGCCAGCAGCCCCAGAGCGATTAGCTCCTACGAGCAGTACTTC.

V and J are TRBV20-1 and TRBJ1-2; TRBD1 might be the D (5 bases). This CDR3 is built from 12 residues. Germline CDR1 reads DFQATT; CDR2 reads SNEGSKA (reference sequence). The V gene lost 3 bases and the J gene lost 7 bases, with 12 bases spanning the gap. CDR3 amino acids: CSASRQGGGYTF. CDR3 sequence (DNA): TGCAGTGCTAGTAGGCAGGGAGGTGGCTACACCTTC.

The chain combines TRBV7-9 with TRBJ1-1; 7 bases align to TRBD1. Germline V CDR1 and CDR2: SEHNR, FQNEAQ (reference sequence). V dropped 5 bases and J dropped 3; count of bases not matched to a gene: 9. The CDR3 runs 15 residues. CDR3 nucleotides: TGTGCCAGCAGCCGACTGACAGGGACGGACACTGAAGCTTTCTTT. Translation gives CASSRLTGTDTEAFF.

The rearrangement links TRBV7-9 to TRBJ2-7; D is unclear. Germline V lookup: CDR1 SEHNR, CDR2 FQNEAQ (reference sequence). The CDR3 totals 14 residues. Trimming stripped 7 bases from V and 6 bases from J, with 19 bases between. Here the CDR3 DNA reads TGTGCCAGCACCCCGGTTGGCCAGGTGGGCGAGCAGTACTTC. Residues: CASTPVGQVGEQYF.

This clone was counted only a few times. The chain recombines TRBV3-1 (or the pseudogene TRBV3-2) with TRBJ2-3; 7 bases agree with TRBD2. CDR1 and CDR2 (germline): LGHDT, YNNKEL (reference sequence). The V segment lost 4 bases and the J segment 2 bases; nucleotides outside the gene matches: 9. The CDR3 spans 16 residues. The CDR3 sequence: CASSPGWGGATDTQYF. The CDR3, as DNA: TGTGCCAGCAGCCCTGGCTGGGGAGGGGCCACAGATACGCAGTATTTT.

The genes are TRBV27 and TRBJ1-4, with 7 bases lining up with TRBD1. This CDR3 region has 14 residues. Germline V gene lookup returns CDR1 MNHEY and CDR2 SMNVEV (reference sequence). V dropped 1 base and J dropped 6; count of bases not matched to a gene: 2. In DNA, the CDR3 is TGTGCCAGCAGTTTATGGACAGGCGATGAAAAACTGTTTTTT. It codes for CASSLWTGDEKLFF.

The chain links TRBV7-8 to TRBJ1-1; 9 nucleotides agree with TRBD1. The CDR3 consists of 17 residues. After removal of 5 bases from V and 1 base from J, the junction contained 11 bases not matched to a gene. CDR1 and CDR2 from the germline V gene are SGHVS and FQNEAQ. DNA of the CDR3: TGTGCCAGCAGCCTTATTGTACAGGGGGCTGCGAACACTGAAGCTTTCTTT. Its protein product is CASSLIVQGAANTEAFF. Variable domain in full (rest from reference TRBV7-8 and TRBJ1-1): GAGVSQSPRYKVAKRGQDVALRCDPISGHVSLFWYQQALGQGPEFLTYFQNEAQLDKSGLPSDRFFAERPEGSVSTLKIQRTQQEDSAVYLCASSLIVQGAANTEAFFGQGTRLTVV.

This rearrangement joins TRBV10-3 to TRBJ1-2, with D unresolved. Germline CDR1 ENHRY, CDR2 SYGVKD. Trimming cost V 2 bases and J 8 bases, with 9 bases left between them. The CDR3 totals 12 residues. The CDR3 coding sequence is TGTGCCATCAGTGAGAGAGAGGAGGGCTACACCTTC. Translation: CAISEREEGYTF.

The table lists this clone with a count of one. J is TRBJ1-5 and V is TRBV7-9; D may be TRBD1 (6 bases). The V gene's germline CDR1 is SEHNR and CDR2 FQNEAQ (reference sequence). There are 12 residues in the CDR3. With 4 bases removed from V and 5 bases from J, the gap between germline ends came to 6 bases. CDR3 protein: CASSSGDQPQHF. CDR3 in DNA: TGTGCCAGCAGCTCAGGGGATCAGCCCCAGCATTTT. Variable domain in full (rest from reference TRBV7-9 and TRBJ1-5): DTGVSQNPRHKITKRGQNVTFRCDPISEHNRLYWYRQTLGQGPEFLTYFQNEAQLEKSRLLSDRFSAERPKGSFSTLEIQRTEQGDSAMYLCASSSGDQPQHFGDGTRLSIL.

The CDR3 loop is CASSSQGSSPLHF. Here the CDR3 DNA reads TGTGCCAGCAGCTCGCAGGGGAGTTCACCCCTCCACTTT. The chain is built from TRBV7-3 and TRBJ1-6; D might be TRBD1 (6 bases). Germline CDR1 is SGHTA and CDR2 is FQGTGA. The CDR3 covers 13 residues. V was cut by 4 bases and J by 9 bases, with 10 bases left in between.

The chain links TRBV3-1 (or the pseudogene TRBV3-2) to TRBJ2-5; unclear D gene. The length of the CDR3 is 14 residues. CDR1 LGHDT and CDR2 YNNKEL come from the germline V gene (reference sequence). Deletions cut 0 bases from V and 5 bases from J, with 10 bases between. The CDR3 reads CASSQDRLRETQYF. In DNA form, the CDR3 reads TGTGCCAGCAGCCAAGACCGACTTCGGGAGACCCAGTACTTC.

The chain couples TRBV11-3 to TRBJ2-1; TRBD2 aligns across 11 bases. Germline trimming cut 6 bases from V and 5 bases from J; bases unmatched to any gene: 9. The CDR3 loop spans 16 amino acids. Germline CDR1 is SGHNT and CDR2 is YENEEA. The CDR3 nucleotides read TGTGCCAGCAGGCGGGGTAGCGGGAGGGGAGACAATGAGCAGTTCTTC. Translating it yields CASRRGSGRGDNEQFF.

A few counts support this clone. The CDR3, as DNA: TGTGCCAGCAGCTTGGGTTACGCGGGGAGCTCCTACAATGAGCAGTTCTTC. This gives the protein CASSLGYAGSSYNEQFF. This rearrangement joins TRBV5-4 to TRBJ2-1, with D possibly matching TRBD2 (6 bases). Germline V gene lookup returns CDR1 SGHNT and CDR2 YYREEE (reference sequence). This CDR3 is built from 17 residues. V lost 0 bases, J lost 0 bases, and 13 bases lay in between.

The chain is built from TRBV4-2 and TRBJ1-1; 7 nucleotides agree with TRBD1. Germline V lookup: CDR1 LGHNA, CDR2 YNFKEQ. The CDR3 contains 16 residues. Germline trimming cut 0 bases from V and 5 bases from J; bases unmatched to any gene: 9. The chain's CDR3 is CASSQEVEGAVTEAFF. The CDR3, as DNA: TGTGCCAGCAGCCAAGAAGTGGAGGGGGCCGTTACTGAAGCTTTCTTT.